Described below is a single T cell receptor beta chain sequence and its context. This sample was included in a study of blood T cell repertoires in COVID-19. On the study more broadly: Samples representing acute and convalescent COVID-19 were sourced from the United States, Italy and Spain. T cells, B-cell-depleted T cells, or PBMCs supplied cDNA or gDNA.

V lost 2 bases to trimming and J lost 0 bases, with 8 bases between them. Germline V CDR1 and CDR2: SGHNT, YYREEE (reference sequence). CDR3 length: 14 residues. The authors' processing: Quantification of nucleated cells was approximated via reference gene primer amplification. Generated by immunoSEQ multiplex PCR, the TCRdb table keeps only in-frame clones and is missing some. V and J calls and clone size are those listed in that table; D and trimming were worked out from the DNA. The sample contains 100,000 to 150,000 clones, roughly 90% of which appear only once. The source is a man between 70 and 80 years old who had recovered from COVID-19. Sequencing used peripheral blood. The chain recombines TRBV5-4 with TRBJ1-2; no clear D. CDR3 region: CASSLSVANYGYTF. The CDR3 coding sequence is TGTGCCAGCAGCTTATCGGTTGCTAACTATGGCTACACCTTC.